The entry that follows covers one TCR beta chain sequence. Its specificity is unknown. Germline assignment: CDR1 SNHLY and CDR2 FYNNEI. Trimming cost V 8 bases and J 1 base, with 8 bases left between them. This CDR3 has 12 amino acids. The data originate from a study of T cell responses to AZD1222 COVID-19 vaccine. Study-wide points: Donors skewed white British and female; clonal diversity was possibly underestimated.

The table came from immunoSEQ multiplex PCR; TCRdb's copy has only in-frame clones and leaves some out. The table records 200,000 or so clones, 85% to 95% of them present only once. This TCR came from an adult in good health. The rearrangement joins TRBV2 to TRBJ1-1, with D uncertain. The sequenced sample was peripheral blood, obtained on day 0 of AZD1222 vaccination. CDR3 protein: CASPEGNTEAFF. The DNA of the CDR3 is TGTGCCAGCCCCGAGGGGAACACTGAAGCTTTCTTT.